Presented here are 29 T cell receptor beta chains from one specimen sequenced in a study of blood T cell repertoires in COVID-19. Produced via immunoSEQ multiplex PCR; TCRdb's table is partial and in-frame only. Seen here are 110,000 or so clones, around 86% observed once, and the top ten hold around 4.1%. Material for sequencing was peripheral blood. The receptors were sampled from a man aged 50-59 years with acute or convalescent COVID-19.

The table lists this clone with a few counts. The V and J genes are TRBV10-3 and TRBJ2-2, with TRBD2 identical over 9 bases. The germline V gene encodes CDR1 ENHRY and CDR2 SYGVKD. The V and J ends lost 3 bases and 7 bases, in that order; junction bases with no gene match: 6. The CDR3 runs 15 residues. The CDR3 DNA follows: TGTGCCATCAGTGACGGAGCGGGAGGCGGCGGGGAGCTGTTTTTT. Its translation is CAISDGAGGGGELFF.

V is TRBV5-1 and J is TRBJ2-4, with D maybe TRBD2 (5 bases). V was trimmed by 0 bases and J by 5 bases, leaving 21 bases between them. There are 18 residues in the CDR3. Germline lookup yields CDR1 SGHRS and CDR2 YFSETQ. DNA of the CDR3: TGCGCCAGCAGCTTGGCCCCTCGACTACCGAGGGCCCAAAACATTCAGTACTTC. Amino acid sequence: CASSLAPRLPRAQNIQYF. Full variable domain (outside the CDR3, taken from reference TRBV5-1 and TRBJ2-4): KAGVTQTPRYLIKTRGQQVTLSCSPISGHRSVSWYQQTPGQGLQFLFEYFSETQRNKGNFPGRFSGRQFSNSRSEMNVSTLELGDSALYLCASSLAPRLPRAQNIQYFGAGTRLSVL.

This chain uses TRBV6-4 with TRBJ1-2; TRBD1 aligns across 7 bases. Germline CDR1 reads MRHNA; CDR2 reads SNTAGT. The V segment lost 0 bases and the J segment 7 bases; nucleotides outside the gene matches: 5. The CDR3 spans 14 residues. The CDR3 bases are TGTGCCAGCAGTGACTCAAGGGGGCCCGGTGGCTACACCTTC. It specifies CASSDSRGPGGYTF.

The V call is TRBV3-1 (or the pseudogene TRBV3-2), the J call TRBJ1-6; a weak D match, TRBD1 (6 bases). Germline V CDR1 and CDR2: LGHDT, YNNKEL (reference sequence). This CDR3 is 14 amino acids long. V was clipped by 0 bases and J by 10 bases, with 10 bases between them. The CDR3 DNA reads TGTGCCAGCAGCCAAGAAGGGGGTAGCTCACCCCTCCACTTT. The encoded protein is CASSQEGGSSPLHF.

The chain uses TRBV3-1 (or the pseudogene TRBV3-2) and TRBJ2-2, with a tentative D call TRBD2 (6 bases). The CDR3 runs to 16 residues. Trimming took off 5 bases at V and 3 bases at J, with 16 bases between the two ends. Germline assignment: CDR1 LGHDT and CDR2 YNNKEL (reference sequence). This CDR3 is CASSALALDYTGELFF. CDR3 nucleotide sequence: TGTGCCAGCAGCGCCCTAGCGCTCGATTACACCGGGGAGCTGTTTTTT.

The chain has TRBV19 and TRBJ2-1; D uncertain. CDR1 and CDR2 (germline): LNHDA, SQIVND (reference sequence). V lost 5 bases and J 0 bases, leaving 8 bases between the germline ends. There are 14 residues in the CDR3. The CDR3 bases are TGTGCCAGTAGTTACCGGAGCTCCTACAATGAGCAGTTCTTC. This translates into CASSYRSSYNEQFF.

The rearrangement uses TRBV21-1 and TRBJ2-7; the tabulated D call, TRBD1, remains unverified against the DNA. TRBV21-1 has pseudogene status. CDR3 size: 15 residues. The CDR3 reads CASTASATVLSEQYF. DNA for the CDR3: TGTGCCAGCACCGCTTCGGCGACAGTCCTCTCCGAGCAGTACTTC.

This chain uses TRBV5-1 with TRBJ1-1; 7 nucleotides match TRBD1. From germline, CDR1 is SGHRS and CDR2 YFSETQ. The CDR3 consists of 15 residues. V lost 6 bases and J lost 6; bases outside the gene matches: 14. CDR3 sequence (DNA): TGCGCCAGCACCATTGTCCCACAGGGGACCTCTGAAGCTTTCTTT. Translated: CASTIVPQGTSEAFF.

Only one count was recorded for this clone. The rearrangement uses TRBV5-6 and TRBJ1-2; 9 bases align to TRBD1. The CDR3 runs to 14 residues. The J segment lost 7 bases and the V segment lost 1 base, leaving 5 bases of the junction unmatched. CDR1 and CDR2 (germline): SGHDT, YYEEEE. The CDR3 sequence is CASSLSQGAGGYTF. The CDR3 DNA follows: TGTGCCAGCAGCTTGTCACAGGGGGCCGGTGGCTACACCTTC.

This clone appeared once. The V gene is TRBV20-1, the J gene TRBJ1-5, with TRBD1 as a possible D gene (5 bases). Looked up from germline, CDR1 is DFQATT and CDR2 is SNEGSKA (reference sequence). The CDR3 sequence is 11 residues long. The ends were cut back, 2 bases at V and 12 bases at J, with 11 bases in the middle. The CDR3 here is CSARTWGDQHF. The CDR3 nucleotides read TGCAGTGCTAGAACGTGGGGGGACCAGCATTTT.

This sequence joins TRBV7-9 and TRBJ1-2; 9 bases map to TRBD1. CDR1 is SEHNR and CDR2 is FQNEAQ in the germline V gene (reference sequence). This CDR3 has 17 residues. The ends lost 2 bases at V and 0 bases at J; junction bases unmatched: 7. CDR3 amino acids: CASSLKLGTGPNYGYTF. The DNA for the CDR3 is TGTGCCAGCAGCTTAAAGTTGGGGACAGGGCCTAACTATGGCTACACCTTC.

This clone showed up just a few times. The V call is TRBV11-2, the J call TRBJ2-7, with D perhaps TRBD1 (6 bases). The length of the CDR3 is 14 residues. Germline V CDR1 and CDR2: SGHAT, FQNNGV. V was pared by 4 bases and J by 3 bases, with 13 bases between. The CDR3 protein is CASSSWVTGYEQYF. The CDR3 DNA is TGTGCCAGCAGCTCTTGGGTGACAGGCTACGAGCAGTACTTC.

This chain connects TRBV5-1 to TRBJ1-6; TRBD1 might be the D (5 bases). The CDR3 covers 14 residues. Trimming removed 4 bases at V and 10 bases at J, with 15 bases between. The germline V gene has CDR1 SGHRS and CDR2 YFSETQ. DNA of the CDR3: TGCGCCAGCAGCCAGGGTCTCCTAGACTCACCCCTCCACTTT. As protein: CASSQGLLDSPLHF.

Only one count was recorded for this clone. The chain joins TRBV6-5 to TRBJ1-3, with D possibly being TRBD1 (6 bases). The germline gives CDR1 MNHEY, CDR2 SVGAGI. V lost 0 bases and J 5 bases, leaving 11 bases between the germline ends. The CDR3 totals 15 residues. Written as DNA, the CDR3 is TGTGCCAGCAGTTACTCGATCACAGGGCGAAACACCATATATTTT. This encodes CASSYSITGRNTIYF.

In regard to this clone: At one of its ends the junction is not consistent with the germline gene, which may arise from a read error. V usage is TRBV28 and J usage is TRBJ2-7, with 10 bases matching TRBD1. CDR1 and CDR2 from the germline V gene are MDHEN and SYDVKM. The CDR3 runs 14 residues. CDR3 region: CATEAGTGDLLADF. CDR3 DNA: TGTGCCACCGAGGCCGGGACAGGGGACCTCTTGGCAGACTTC.

The genes are TRBV11-3 and TRBJ2-5; D not resolved. The germline CDR1 and CDR2 sequences are SGHNT and YENEEA. Trimming pared 0 bases from V and 2 bases from J, leaving 4 bases between. The CDR3 consists of 13 residues. The CDR3 DNA sequence: TGTGCCAGCAGCTTAGAAACTCAAGAGACCCAGTACTTC. Translation: CASSLETQETQYF. Full variable domain (rest looked up from reference TRBV11-3 and TRBJ2-5): EAGVVQSPRYKIIEKKQPVAFWCNPISGHNTLYWYLQNLGQGPELLIRYENEEAVDDSQLPKDRFSAERLKGVDSTLKIQPAELGDSAVYLCASSLETQETQYFGPGTRLLVL.

The CDR3 sequence is CASSRGRGRYEQYF. CDR3 nucleotide sequence: TGTGCCAGCAGCCGTGGCAGGGGCAGGTACGAGCAGTACTTC. The rearrangement links TRBV11-3 to TRBJ2-7; perhaps TRBD1 as D (6 bases). The CDR3 contains 14 residues. Germline V gene data show CDR1 as SGHNT and CDR2 as YENEEA. V lost 5 bases, J lost 4 bases, and 15 bases lay in between.

The chain joins TRBV15 to TRBJ1-2; tentatively, D is TRBD1 (6 bases). The length of the CDR3 is 13 residues. V was shortened by 3 bases and J by 4 bases, with 9 bases between the two germline ends. Germline V gives CDR1 LNHNV, CDR2 YYDKDF (reference sequence). CDR3 DNA sequence: TGTGCCACCAGCAGGGGGGCAGGCTATGGCTACACCTTC. As protein: CATSRGAGYGYTF.

The V gene is TRBV2, the J gene TRBJ2-2; 10 bases are a match to TRBD1. Looked up from germline, CDR1 is SNHLY and CDR2 is FYNNEI. CDR3 length: 15 amino acids. Trimming removed 6 bases from V and 5 bases from J; junction bases left unmatched: 6. This CDR3 is CASRSTGGLTGELFF. The CDR3 DNA sequence: TGTGCCAGCAGATCGACAGGGGGCTTAACCGGGGAGCTGTTTTTT.

This clone has just a few counts. The chain combines TRBV7-8 with TRBJ1-2, with D possibly being TRBD1 (5 bases). The CDR3 runs to 12 residues. CDR1 is SGHVS, CDR2 FQNEAQ, per germline. V lost 4 bases, J lost 8 bases, and 11 bases lay in between. CDR3 residues: CASSYPGRGYTF. The CDR3 DNA is TGTGCCAGCAGCTATCCAGGGCGAGGCTACACCTTC. Using reference TRBV7-8 and TRBJ1-2 for the parts outside the CDR3, the full variable domain is GAGVSQSPRYKVAKRGQDVALRCDPISGHVSLFWYQQALGQGPEFLTYFQNEAQLDKSGLPSDRFFAERPEGSVSTLKIQRTQQEDSAVYLCASSYPGRGYTFGSGTRLTVV.

The V and J genes are TRBV12-3 or TRBV12-4 and TRBJ2-5, with D hard to call. The germline V and J ends were trimmed by 2 bases and 4 bases, with 8 bases remaining between them. The CDR3 contains 13 residues. The CDR3 nucleotides read TGTGCCAGCAGTTTAACGACATCAGAGACCCAGTACTTC. Its translation: CASSLTTSETQYF.

The chain links TRBV9 to TRBJ2-3, with 7 bases identical to TRBD2. Germline V gene lookup returns CDR1 SGDLS and CDR2 YYNGEE. The CDR3 runs to 15 residues. The ends lost 1 base at V and 2 bases at J; junction bases unmatched: 4. This CDR3 is CASSVSLASTDTQYF. Here the CDR3 DNA reads TGTGCCAGCAGCGTATCACTAGCGTCCACAGATACGCAGTATTTT.

The CDR3 DNA is TGTGCCAGCAGTTTTCGGAGAACCGGGGAGCTGTTTTTT. It encodes CASSFRRTGELFF. The chain recombines TRBV12-3 or TRBV12-4 with TRBJ2-2; D is ambiguous. Trimming took 3 bases from V and 5 from J, leaving 7 bases between them. The CDR3 loop spans 13 amino acids.

The chain combines TRBV18 with TRBJ1-1, with D possibly being TRBD1 (6 bases). Looked up from germline, CDR1 is KGHSH and CDR2 is LQKENI. Trimming stripped 0 bases from V and 0 bases from J, with 11 bases between. The CDR3 totals 16 residues. In DNA, the CDR3 is TGTGCCAGCTCACCACCCAGCCGACAGGTGAACACTGAAGCTTTCTTT. Amino acid sequence: CASSPPSRQVNTEAFF.

The chain has TRBV19 and TRBJ1-5, with no clear D. CDR3 length equals 14 residues. V was shortened by 2 bases and J by 0 bases, with 5 bases between the two germline ends. The germline CDR1 and CDR2 sequences are LNHDA and SQIVND (reference sequence). CDR3 in DNA: TGTGCCAGTAGTATATGGCCTAGCAATCAGCCCCAGCATTTT. It is translated as CASSIWPSNQPQHF.

DNA for the CDR3: TGTGCCAGCAGTCCTCAATGGGGGGCTGGAAACACCATATATTTT. Translated, it gives CASSPQWGAGNTIYF. This chain uses TRBV28 with TRBJ1-3; TRBD1 might be the D (5 bases). CDR3 length: 15 residues. Trimming cost V 5 bases and J 2 bases, with 13 bases left between them. Germline V lookup: CDR1 MDHEN, CDR2 SYDVKM.

The chain joins TRBV3-1 (or the pseudogene TRBV3-2) to TRBJ2-3; TRBD2 agrees at 13 bases. The V segment lost 4 bases and the J segment 7 bases; nucleotides outside the gene matches: 8. The CDR3 is 16 residues long. In germline, CDR1 is LGHDT, CDR2 YNNKEL (reference sequence). CDR3 protein: CASSLETSGRWNTQYF. The DNA for the CDR3 is TGTGCCAGCAGCCTCGAGACTAGCGGGAGGTGGAATACGCAGTATTTT.

J is TRBJ1-1 and V is TRBV4-1; weak D call: TRBD1 (5 bases). This CDR3 is built from 14 residues. The germline V and J ends were trimmed by 5 bases and 4 bases, with 14 bases remaining between them. Germline V gives CDR1 MGHRA, CDR2 YSYEKL. CDR3: CASSGRQIGTEAFF. In nucleotides, the CDR3 is TGCGCCAGCAGCGGGCGACAGATAGGCACTGAAGCTTTCTTT.

The J gene is TRBJ2-5, the V gene TRBV6-5, with TRBD2 as a possible D gene (6 bases). Trimming removed 0 bases at V and 1 base at J, with 6 bases between. Germline V lookup: CDR1 MNHEY, CDR2 SVGAGI. This CDR3 comprises 14 residues. Here the CDR3 reads CASSYSSGQETQYF. CDR3 nucleotides: TGTGCCAGCAGTTACTCTAGCGGCCAAGAGACCCAGTACTTC.